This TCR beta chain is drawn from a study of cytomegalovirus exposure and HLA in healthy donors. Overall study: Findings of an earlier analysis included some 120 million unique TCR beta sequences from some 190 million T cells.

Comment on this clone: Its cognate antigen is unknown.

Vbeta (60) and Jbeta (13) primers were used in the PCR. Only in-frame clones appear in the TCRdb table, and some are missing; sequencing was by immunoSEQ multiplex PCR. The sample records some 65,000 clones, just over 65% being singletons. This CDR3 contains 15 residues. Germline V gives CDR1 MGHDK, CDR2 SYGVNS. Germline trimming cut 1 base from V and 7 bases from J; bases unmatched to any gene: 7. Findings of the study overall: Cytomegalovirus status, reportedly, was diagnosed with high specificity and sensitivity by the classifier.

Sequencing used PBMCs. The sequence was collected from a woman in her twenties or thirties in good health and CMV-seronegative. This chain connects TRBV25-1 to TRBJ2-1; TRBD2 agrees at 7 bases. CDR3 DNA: TGTGCCAGCAGTGAATGGACTAGTTTAGGGAATGAGCAGTTCTTC. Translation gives CASSEWTSLGNEQFF.